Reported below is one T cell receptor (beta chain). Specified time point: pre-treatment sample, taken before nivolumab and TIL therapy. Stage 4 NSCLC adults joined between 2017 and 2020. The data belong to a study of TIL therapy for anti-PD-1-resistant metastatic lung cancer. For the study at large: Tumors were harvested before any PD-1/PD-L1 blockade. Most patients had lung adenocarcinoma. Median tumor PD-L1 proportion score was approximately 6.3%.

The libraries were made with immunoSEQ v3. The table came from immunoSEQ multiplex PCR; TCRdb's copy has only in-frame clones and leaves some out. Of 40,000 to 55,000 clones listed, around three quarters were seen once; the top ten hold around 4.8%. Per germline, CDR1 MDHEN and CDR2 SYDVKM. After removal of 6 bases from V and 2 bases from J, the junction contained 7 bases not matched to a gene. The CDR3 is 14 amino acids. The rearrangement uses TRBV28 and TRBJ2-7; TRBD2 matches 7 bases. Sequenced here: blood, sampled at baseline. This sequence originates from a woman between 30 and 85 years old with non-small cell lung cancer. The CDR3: CASSEASGTYEQYF. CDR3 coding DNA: TGTGCCAGCAGCGAGGCTAGCGGCACCTACGAGCAGTACTTC. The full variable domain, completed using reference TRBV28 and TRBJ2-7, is DVKVTQSSRYLVKRTGEKVFLECVQDMDHENMFWYRQDPGLGLRLIYFSYDVKMKEKGDIPEGYSVSREKKERFSLILESASTNQTSMYLCASSEASGTYEQYFGPGTRLTVT.